This TCR beta chain stems from a study of blood T cell repertoires in COVID-19. The CDR3 has 15 residues. V gave up 4 bases and J gave up 8 bases, with 18 bases separating them. Germline CDR1 reads WSHSY; CDR2 reads SAAADI. The repertoire was sequenced with immunoSEQ multiplex PCR; TCRdb's copy has only in-frame clones and lacks some. The data show 90,000 to 110,000 clones, with approximately 80% seen just once and approximately 7% held by the top ten. The sample consisted of peripheral blood. This clonotype was obtained from a woman between 50 and 59 years old with acute or convalescent COVID-19. The V call is TRBV10-2, the J call TRBJ2-1; possibly TRBD2 for D (6 bases). In DNA, the CDR3 is TGCGCCAGCAGTGCCCCACTCAGGAGGGGCCATGAGCAGTTCTTC. It is translated as CASSAPLRRGHEQFF.